The entry that follows covers one T cell receptor beta chain sequence. What antigen it recognizes has not been identified. The sample holds no much larger clone one base away, and base qualities are not on file. This record comes from a study of tumor T cells in aggressive B-cell lymphoma (dated by TCRdb to the late 2010s). The library was made by the immunoSEQ multiplex PCR assay. TCRdb obtained this table from immuneACCESS and retained in-frame rearrangements with V and J assigned. These tables miss some clones; where compared with another copy, unresolved V genes account for less than half of the shortfall, and the remainder is unexplained. The sample profile shows thousands of clones; around 82% of them were found once. Approximately 2.9% of the sample goes to the ten largest clones. The CDR3 runs 16 residues from the cysteine to the phenylalanine. Only the CDR3 region is kept as DNA, spanning 48 bases read in frame from base 1. CDR1 and CDR2, looked up from the germline V gene (reference sequence), are LNHDA and SQIVND. V has 5 bases trimmed and J has 8 bases trimmed; junction bases matching no gene number 13.

The TCR comes from an adult with diffuse large B cell lymphoma. Sequencing input: tumor tissue. Recombination joined TRBV19 with TRBJ2-1, and 9 junction bases match TRBD2. The CDR3 sequence is CASSPWTSVRGDEQFF. Here is the DNA: TGTGCCAGTAGTCCTTGGACTAGCGTGAGGGGTGATGAGCAGTTCTTC.